A single sample gave rise to the 19 T cell receptor beta chains below, sequenced in a study of molecular identifiers for immune sequencing clone quantification. TCRdb reprocessed the PCR reads with MiXCR, giving one entry per CDR3 protein. This sample yields about 9,700 distinct CDR3 sequences, of which 15% to 20% are seen a single time; 2% to 2.5% belongs to the top ten. Sequencing used naive CD8+ T cells from blood, with Jurkat cell RNA spiked in. Subset in this sample: FACS-sorted CD8+CD4-CCR7+CD45RA+ naive T cells. Every receptor here comes from a human donor in good health. Some libraries in this study had Jurkat cell RNA spiked in.

By share, this clonotype ranks as medium-sized (0.01 to 0.1%). V is TRBV10-3 and J is TRBJ2-2, with D unresolved. The CDR3 contains 12 residues. Trimming removed 11 bases from V and 1 base from J, with 8 bases in between. The V gene's germline CDR1 is ENHRY and CDR2 SYGVKD. The CDR3 DNA follows: TGTGCCGTCTGGATGAACACCGGGGAGCTGTTTTTT. Amino acid sequence: CAVWMNTGELFF.

This clonotype was detected ten times or more. The chain couples TRBV12-3 or TRBV12-4 to TRBJ1-2; D ambiguous. Between the trimmed V and J ends, which lost 2 bases and 3 bases, there was a span of 10 bases. This CDR3 spans 14 amino acids. The CDR3 spells CASSLLPLYYGYTF. The CDR3 nucleotides read TGTGCCAGCAGTTTACTTCCGTTATACTATGGCTACACCTTC.

On this clonotype: A much larger clone is a single base away; this may be a read error. The chain links TRBV5-3 to TRBJ1-5; D uncertain. Being an ORF, TRBV5-3 has a function that is uncertain. The CDR3 spans 14 residues. The CDR3 region is CASIVIYSNQPQRF. CDR3 in DNA: TGTGCCAGCATCGTTATCTATAGCAATCAGCCCCAGCGTTTT.

This clonotype is medium-sized. The chain combines TRBV29-1 with TRBJ1-2; no firm D call. Germline V gives CDR1 SQVTM, CDR2 ANQGSEA. CDR3 length: 14 residues. V lost 3 bases to trimming and J lost 2 bases, with 13 bases between them. The CDR3: CSVDSDRYNYGYTF. The DNA of the CDR3 is TGCAGCGTTGACTCGGACCGATACAACTATGGCTACACCTTC.

This clonotype was detected many times. The rearrangement joins TRBV12-3 or TRBV12-4 to TRBJ1-6; TRBD1 is a possible D gene (6 bases). The length of the CDR3 is 15 residues. Trimming pared 0 bases from V and 9 bases from J, leaving 12 bases between. The CDR3 DNA is TGTGCCAGCAGTTTAGCACTCAGGGGAGGTTCACCCCTCCACTTT. As protein: CASSLALRGGSPLHF.

The J gene is TRBJ2-7, the V gene TRBV4-1; no definite D call. CDR1 is MGHRA and CDR2 is YSYEKL in the germline V gene. V shed 1 base and J shed 1 base, with 8 bases lying between them. This CDR3 contains 14 residues. The CDR3 spells CASSQGKQSYEQYF. The DNA of the CDR3 is TGCGCCAGCAGCCAAGGCAAACAGTCCTACGAGCAGTACTTC.

As regards this clonotype: Because it lacks the conserved phenylalanine or tryptophan at the end, this CDR3 is likely a read error. The V call is TRBV7-9, the J call TRBJ2-7, with D possibly TRBD2 on 7 matching bases. Trimming stripped 3 bases from V and 4 bases from J, with 10 bases between. CDR3 size: 13 residues. Per the germline V gene, CDR1 is SEHNR and CDR2 is FQNEAQ (reference sequence). The CDR3 sequence is CASSLGGRYEQYS. The DNA of the CDR3 is TGTGCCAGCAGCTTGGGGGGGCGGTACGAGCAGTACTCC.

As for this clonotype: A clone one base away is much larger, so this may be a read error. The chain combines TRBV27 with TRBJ1-5; perhaps TRBD1 as D (5 bases). Germline assignment: CDR1 MNHEY and CDR2 SMNVEV (reference sequence). This CDR3 is built from 14 residues. V shed 8 bases and J shed 6 bases, with 17 bases lying between them. CDR3 sequence reads: CASPLGLSTQPQHF. The DNA of the CDR3 is TGTGCCAGCCCCCTGGGGCTGTCCACTCAGCCCCAGCATTTT.

For this clonotype: A read error may explain this, as a much larger clone is one base away. The chain combines TRBV28 with TRBJ1-3, with TRBD1 matching 10 bases. Per germline, CDR1 MDHEN and CDR2 SYDVKM. The CDR3 consists of 18 residues. Trimming removed 5 bases from V and 9 bases from J; junction bases left unmatched: 19. The CDR3: CASSPRFSDDRGQSTIYF. In DNA, the CDR3 is TGTGCCAGCAGTCCCAGATTCTCAGATGACAGGGGGCAAAGCACCATATATTTT.

With respect to this clonotype: This may come from a read error, since a much larger clone is one base off. V and J are TRBV2 and TRBJ2-7, with unresolved D. Per the germline V gene, CDR1 is SNHLY and CDR2 is FYNNEI. V was pared by 4 bases and J by 2 bases, with 12 bases between. This CDR3 has 14 residues. CDR3 coding DNA: TGTGCCAGCAGTGTACGGCCATCACCCTACGAGCAGTACTTC. Residues: CASSVRPSPYEQYF. Complete variable domain (other parts from reference TRBV2 and TRBJ2-7): EPEVTQTPSHQVTQMGQEVILRCVPISNHLYFYWYRQILGQKVEFLVSFYNNEISEKSEIFDDQFSVERPDGSNFTLKIRSTKLEDSAMYFCASSVRPSPYEQYFGPGTRLTVT.

About this clonotype: A read error may be the cause here, since a much bigger clone is one base away. The V gene is TRBV9, the J gene TRBJ2-2; TRBD2 agrees at 10 bases. CDR1 and CDR2 (germline): SGDLS, YYNGEE. This CDR3 is built from 17 residues. The CDR3 nucleotides are TGTGCCAGCAGCGTAGCTACTAGCGGGGCGAACACCAGGGAGCTGTTTTTT. Protein: CASSVATSGANTRELFF.

This clonotype was recorded at least ten times. The V gene is TRBV11-2, the J gene TRBJ1-2, with 9 bases fitting TRBD1. With 5 bases clipped from V and 3 bases from J, the junction kept 7 bases outside the gene matches. CDR1 SGHAT and CDR2 FQNNGV come from the germline V gene. The CDR3 totals 15 residues. This CDR3 reads CASSLTWDRDYGYTF. The CDR3 nucleotides are TGTGCCAGCAGCCTCACCTGGGACAGGGACTATGGCTACACCTTC.

This clonotype is medium-sized. This chain joins TRBV27 and TRBJ2-6, with 7 bases identical to TRBD1. CDR1 MNHEY and CDR2 SMNVEV come from the germline V gene (reference sequence). The trim removed 5 bases at V and 3 bases at J, leaving 4 bases unmatched. This CDR3 is built from 15 residues. Here the CDR3 reads CASSQGGFGANVLTF. In nucleotides, the CDR3 is TGTGCCAGCAGTCAAGGGGGCTTTGGGGCCAACGTCCTGACTTTC. The full variable domain, its missing parts supplied by reference TRBV27 and TRBJ2-6, is EAQVTQNPRYLITVTGKKLTVTCSQNMNHEYMSWYRQDPGLGLRQIYYSMNVEVTDKGDVPEGYKVSRKEKRNFPLILESPSPNQTSLYFCASSQGGFGANVLTFGAGSRLTVL.

By proportion, this clonotype is medium-sized. The chain recombines TRBV4-3 with TRBJ2-6; 8 bases match TRBD1. CDR1 and CDR2 (germline): LGHNA, YSLEER. V shed 0 bases and J 3 bases; nucleotides not matched to a gene: 7. The length of the CDR3 is 18 residues. Here the CDR3 reads CASSQDFRTGYGANVLTF. In DNA, the CDR3 is TGCGCCAGCAGCCAAGATTTTAGGACAGGGTATGGGGCCAACGTCCTGACTTTC.

This clonotype has a count of ten or more. This sequence joins TRBV7-9 and TRBJ2-1; D is possibly TRBD1 (6 bases). Germline V gene lookup returns CDR1 SEHNR and CDR2 FQNEAQ (reference sequence). Between the trimmed V and J ends, which lost 5 bases and 5 bases, there was a span of 19 bases. This CDR3 contains 16 residues. CDR3 bases: TGTGCCAGCAGCCCATTATGGTCAGGGGAGAACAATGAGCAGTTCTTC. Protein sequence: CASSPLWSGENNEQFF.

In its sample, this clonotype is medium-sized. This rearrangement joins TRBV7-6 to TRBJ2-7, with D perhaps matching TRBD2 (5 bases). The germline CDR1 and CDR2 sequences are SGHVS and FNYEAQ. CDR3 length equals 13 residues. Between the trimmed V and J ends, which lost 5 bases and 7 bases, there was a span of 15 bases. The DNA of the CDR3 is TGTGCCAGCAGCGTAGTAGCCCCGGGGGAGCAGTACTTC. Residues: CASSVVAPGEQYF.

This clonotype was seen at least ten times. The chain links TRBV4-2 to TRBJ2-1; TRBD1 aligns across 10 bases. V was pared by 1 base and J by 7 bases, with 4 bases of the junction left unmatched. This CDR3 has 15 amino acids. Germline CDR1 and CDR2: LGHNA and YNFKEQ. CDR3 bases: TGTGCCAGCAGCCAAGGACAGGGGGCGTCTAATGAGCAGTTCTTC. Translated: CASSQGQGASNEQFF.

This clonotype was recorded many times. This rearrangement joins TRBV29-1 to TRBJ2-2; D is ambiguous. Deletions cut 7 bases from V and 7 bases from J, with 10 bases between. Per germline, CDR1 SQVTM and CDR2 ANQGSEA. This CDR3 is 11 amino acids long. The CDR3 region has the DNA TGCAGCGCCGGACGCGACGGGGAGCTGTTTTTT. Encoded protein: CSAGRDGELFF.

By its share, this clonotype is medium-sized. The chain has TRBV20-1 and TRBJ1-3; D is undetermined. The CDR3 is 15 residues long. With 3 bases removed from V and 3 bases from J, the gap between germline ends came to 15 bases. The germline CDR1 and CDR2 sequences are DFQATT and SNEGSKA (reference sequence). In nucleotides, the CDR3 is TGCAGTGCTAGGTATGAGGCCAACTTTGGAAACACCATATATTTT. Protein sequence: CSARYEANFGNTIYF.